Given below is one T cell receptor (beta chain) in context. Its antigen remains unknown. Time point described: newly diagnosed GD, antithyroid drugs for less than 3 months. RNA extracted from PBMCs served as the sequencing template. Trimming cost V 4 bases and J 10 bases, with 13 bases left between them. The germline V gene encodes CDR1 MGHDK and CDR2 SYGVNS. CDR3 length equals 12 residues. This entry comes from a study of regulatory T cells in long-lasting Graves disease. Overall study: Newly diagnosed Graves' patients had under 3 months of antithyroid drugs. Points from the study as a whole: Segments TRBV28, TRBJ1-2 and TRBJ2-5 showed preferential usage in persistent disease.

CDR3 regions were amplified by Arm-PCR using iRepertoire HTBI primers to build TCR beta libraries. TCRdb used MiXCR to reprocess the multiplex PCR reads, holding one entry per CDR3 protein. The data show 500,000 or so distinct CDR3 sequences, with around 15% seen just once and approximately 25% held by the top ten. These data were also reused for a study on T cells in Graves' hyperthyroidism and ophthalmopathy. That paper notes: The study used the HTBI primer set for a first-round RT-PCR of the TCR CDR3.

The clonotype comes from a woman aged 35-65 years with Graves disease. V is TRBV25-1 and J is TRBJ1-1; possible D gene TRBD1, 6 bases. This specimen consisted of peripheral blood mononuclear cells (PBMCs), obtained at new diagnosis, from a patient treated with antithyroid drugs. The chain's CDR3 is CASSGFGRGAFF. CDR3 nucleotide sequence: TGTGCCAGCAGTGGCTTTGGCAGGGGAGCTTTCTTT.